This is a list of T cell receptor beta chains from one sample in a study of OX40 agonist ivuxolimab in advanced cancers. Here immunoSEQ multiplex PCR was the method, and the copy in TCRdb shows in-frame clones only, minus some. The table lists about 82,000 clones, 85% to 90% of them singletons. Sample: CD4+ or CD8+ T cells sorted from blood, taken in a trial of the OX40 agonist ivuxolimab. All receptors derive from an adult with an advanced solid tumor such as melanoma, head and neck, liver or kidney cancer. Both conserved end residues are part of each CDR3. D genes are given only for firm matches. The size of a clone is reported for some rows only, either as once, few or many, or as a class for expanded clones.

v_call	clone_size	j_call	d_call	cdr3_nt	cdr3_aa
TRBV7-3	.	TRBJ2-5	TRBD2	TGTGCCAGCAGTCAAGGGAGCGGGACGACCCAAGAGACCCAGTACTTC	CASSQGSGTTQETQYF
TRBV10-3	.	TRBJ2-3	.	TGTGCCATCAGCAAACAGACAGATACGCAGTATTTT	CAISKQTDTQYF
TRBV28	.	TRBJ2-1	TRBD2	TGTGCCAGCAGTCAGACTAGCGGGGCATACAATGAGCAGTTCTTC	CASSQTSGAYNEQFF
TRBV29-1	.	TRBJ1-2	TRBD1	TGCAGCGCCCTTAAGGGGGCAGGGGACGGCTACACCTTC	CSALKGAGDGYTF
TRBV6-1	.	TRBJ1-5	.	TGTGCCAGCAGGAGGGGGGGATTAGGGAATCAGCCCCAGCATTTT	CASRRGGLGNQPQHF
TRBV5-1	once	TRBJ2-3	.	TGCGCCAGCAGCTTCACTAGATCGCCTAGCACAGATACGCAGTATTTT	CASSFTRSPSTDTQYF
TRBV4-1	.	TRBJ1-2	TRBD1	TGCGCCAGCAGCCAGCCGGGACAGGGGTTTTATGGCTACACCTTC	CASSQPGQGFYGYTF
TRBV18	.	TRBJ2-1	TRBD2	TGTGCCAGCTCTCCCGGGCGAGCGGGACACAATGAGCAGTTCTTC	CASSPGRAGHNEQFF
TRBV5-1	once	TRBJ2-5	.	TGCGCCAGCAGCGAGCCAGGTGAAGAGACCCAGTACTTC	CASSEPGEETQYF
TRBV18	.	TRBJ2-7	.	TGTGCCAGCTCACCACAACCAGGGGACAACGAGCAGTACTTC	CASSPQPGDNEQYF
TRBV7-2	few	TRBJ2-1	.	TGTGCCAGCAGCCTGGGGCGGGGCTACTCCTACAATGAGCAGTTCTTC	CASSLGRGYSYNEQFF
TRBV5-1	.	TRBJ2-5	TRBD1	TGCGCCAGCAGCTTGACAGGGGCCTCCCAAGAGACCCAGTACTTC	CASSLTGASQETQYF
TRBV5-4	.	TRBJ1-5	.	TGTGCCAGCAGCTCATCCCCCATGGGCAATCAGCCCCAGCATTTT	CASSSSPMGNQPQHF
TRBV30	.	TRBJ2-3	.	TGTGCCTGGAGTACGGGAAATACGCAGTATTTT	CAWSTGNTQYF
TRBV2	.	TRBJ1-2	.	TGTGCCAGCAGTGAAGGGCTAGGCGGCTACACCTTC	CASSEGLGGYTF
TRBV7-9	.	TRBJ2-3	.	TGTGCCAGCAGCTCGACAGATACGCAGTATTTT	CASSSTDTQYF
TRBV18	.	TRBJ2-7	TRBD2	TGTGCCAGCTCACCGTCCCGACTAGCGGTCAAGGGCGAGCAGTACTTC	CASSPSRLAVKGEQYF
TRBV21-1	.	TRBJ2-1	.	TGTGCCAGCAGCCGGGCTAGCAGGTACAATGAGCAGTTCTTC	CASSRASRYNEQFF
TRBV30	.	TRBJ2-3	TRBD2	TGTGCCTGGGCTAGCGGGAGGGATACTAGCACAGATACGCAGTATTTT	CAWASGRDTSTDTQYF
TRBV7-3	.	TRBJ1-5	.	TGTGCCAGCAGCTTACAGCATAATCAGCCCCAGCATTTT	CASSLQHNQPQHF
TRBV6-5	.	TRBJ2-7	TRBD2	TGTGCCAGCGGGAGGGCGTACGAGCAGTACTTC	CASGRAYEQYF
TRBV5-1	once	TRBJ2-7	.	TGCGCCAGCAGCTCGGGACTGTCCTACGAGCAGTACTTC	CASSSGLSYEQYF
TRBV7-9	.	TRBJ2-1	.	TGTGCCAGCAACTTAGGGGGAGCCGGAAGAAATGAGCAGTTCTTC	CASNLGGAGRNEQFF
TRBV10-3	few	TRBJ2-7	TRBD1	TGTGCCATCAGTGAGTCGACAGGGTCCCGTTACGAGCAGTACTTC	CAISESTGSRYEQYF
TRBV2	.	TRBJ1-1	.	TGTGCCAGCAGTGATTATGAGAACACTGAAGCTTTCTTT	CASSDYENTEAFF
TRBV5-1	.	TRBJ2-1	.	TGCGCCAGCAGCTTGGGGTCGGGGAGCTCCTACAATGAGCAGTTCTTC	CASSLGSGSSYNEQFF
TRBV19	.	TRBJ1-4	TRBD1	TGTGCCAGTAGCGAAACAGGGGGCGTCAATGAAAAACTGTTTTTT	CASSETGGVNEKLFF
TRBV6-1	few	TRBJ2-1	.	TGTGCCAGCAGTGATCCAGGTCCCCGTTTGGAGCAGTTCTTC	CASSDPGPRLEQFF
TRBV27	.	TRBJ2-5	.	TGTGCCAGCAGTTTAACAGAGACCCAGTACTTC	CASSLTETQYF
TRBV5-6	.	TRBJ1-1	TRBD1	TGTGCCAGCAGCCTCCGTTTAACCGGGACAGAAAACACTGAAGCTTTCTTT	CASSLRLTGTENTEAFF
TRBV9	.	TRBJ2-3	TRBD2	TGTGCCAGCAGCGTAGCGGCTAGCGGGATGGATACGCAGTATTTT	CASSVAASGMDTQYF
TRBV19	.	TRBJ2-3	TRBD2	TGTGCCAGTAGTCAGGGACTAGCGGGAACAGATACGCAGTATTTT	CASSQGLAGTDTQYF
TRBV11-3	.	TRBJ2-3	.	TGTGCCAGCAGCTTATTTAGTTCAGATACGCAGTATTTT	CASSLFSSDTQYF
TRBV5-1	.	TRBJ2-5	.	TGCGCCAGCAGCTTAGTGGTAGGGGAGATTGAGACCCAGTACTTC	CASSLVVGEIETQYF
TRBV6-6	.	TRBJ2-1	.	TGTGCCAGCAGCCTCTCGGACGGCAATGAGCAGTTCTTC	CASSLSDGNEQFF
TRBV6-5	.	TRBJ2-2	TRBD1	TGTGCCAGCAGTAGACAGGGGGCTGGCACCGGGGAGCTGTTTTTT	CASSRQGAGTGELFF
TRBV6-5	once	TRBJ1-1	.	TGTGCCAGCAGTTACTCGGTCAGGGAAAAAGCTTTCTTT	CASSYSVREKAFF
TRBV7-9	.	TRBJ2-5	TRBD2	TGTGCCAGCAGCCGGAGCGGGAGTATAGGAGAGACCCAGTACTTC	CASSRSGSIGETQYF
TRBV9	.	TRBJ2-2	.	TGTGCCAGCCGACAGAACCCGAACACCGGGGAGCTGTTTTTT	CASRQNPNTGELFF
TRBV27	.	TRBJ1-4	.	TGTGCCAGCAGTACCTACAGGGAGAATGAAAAACTGTTTTTT	CASSTYRENEKLFF
TRBV7-9	.	TRBJ2-3	TRBD1	TGTGCCAGCAGCTTAGCAGGGGGCAGGAGCACAGATACGCAGTATTTT	CASSLAGGRSTDTQYF
TRBV5-1	once	TRBJ2-7	.	TGCGCCAGCAGCTCCCCGGGACGGAGATACGAGCAGTACTTC	CASSSPGRRYEQYF
TRBV28	.	TRBJ2-3	TRBD2	TGTGCCAGCAGCCTAACTAGCGGCACAGATACGCAGTATTTT	CASSLTSGTDTQYF
TRBV5-1	.	TRBJ2-2	.	TGCGCCAGCAGCTGGGGGCAGGGGAACACCGGGGAGCTGTTTTTT	CASSWGQGNTGELFF